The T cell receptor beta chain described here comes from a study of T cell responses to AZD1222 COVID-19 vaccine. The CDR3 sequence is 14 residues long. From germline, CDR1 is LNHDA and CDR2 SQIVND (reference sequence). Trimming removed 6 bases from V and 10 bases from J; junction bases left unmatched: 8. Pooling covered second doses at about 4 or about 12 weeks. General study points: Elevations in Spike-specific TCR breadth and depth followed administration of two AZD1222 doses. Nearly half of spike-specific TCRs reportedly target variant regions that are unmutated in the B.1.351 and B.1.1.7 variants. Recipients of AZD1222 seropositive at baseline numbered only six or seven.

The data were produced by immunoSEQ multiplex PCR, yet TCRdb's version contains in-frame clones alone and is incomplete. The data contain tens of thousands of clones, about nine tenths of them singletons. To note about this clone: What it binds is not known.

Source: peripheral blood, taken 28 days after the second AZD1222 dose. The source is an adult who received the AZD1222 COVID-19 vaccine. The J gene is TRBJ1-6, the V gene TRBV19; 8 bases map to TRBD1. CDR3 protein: CASRETGAKSPLHF. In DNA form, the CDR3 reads TGTGCCAGTAGGGAGACAGGGGCTAAGTCACCCCTCCACTTT. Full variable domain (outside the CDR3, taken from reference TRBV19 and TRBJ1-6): DGGITQSPKYLFRKEGQNVTLSCEQNLNHDAMYWYRQDPGQGLRLIYYSQIVNDFQKGDIAEGYSVSREKKESFPLTVTSAQKNPTAFYLCASRETGAKSPLHFGNGTRLTVT.